This T cell receptor beta chain was identified in a study of CD8+CD57+ T cells in acquired aplastic anemia. Background on the study: DNA recovered from sorted CD4+ and CD8+ cells had a mean of around 3.2 ug.

The patients chosen for sequencing had shown expansion of CD8+CD57+ cells (detected by flow cytometry). Every one of the patients had aplastic anemia (severe, acquired). Genomic DNA templated the TCR beta VDJ and CDR3 profiling. TCRdb ran MiXCR on the reads and lists one entry per CDR3 protein. Counted here are 150,000 to 200,000 distinct CDR3 sequences, around half occurring once; the ten biggest clones make up 25% to 40%. This clonotype was observed a handful of times. Its antigen is unknown. Findings and limits, study-wide: Patients and controls were not found to differ significantly in CD8+ Simpson's diversity.

The sample was sorted CD4+, CD8+, or CD8+CD57+ T cells (not recorded which) from PBMCs. The clonotype comes from a human donor with aplastic anemia.

The CDR3 DNA reads as TGTGCCTGGTCCGGGACGGTTGACACTGAAGCTTTCTTT. Protein product: CAWSGTVDTEAFF. This chain joins TRBV30 and TRBJ1-1; possible D gene TRBD1, 5 bases. The germline gives CDR1 GTSNPN, CDR2 SVGIG (reference sequence). V was cut by 5 bases and J by 3 bases, with 13 bases left in between. The CDR3 length is 13 residues.